This T cell receptor (beta chain) came from a study of blood T cell repertoires in COVID-19. The protocol was immunoSEQ multiplex PCR, while the TCRdb copy is restricted to in-frame clones and leaves out a portion. This table has more than 100,000 clones, around four fifths appearing once. The V segment lost 0 bases and the J segment 2 bases; nucleotides outside the gene matches: 9. CDR3 length equals 19 residues. CDR1 and CDR2 from the germline V gene are SGHDN and FVKESK. The chain recombines TRBV14 with TRBJ2-7, with 14 bases aligning to TRBD2. This TCR was sampled from a human donor in a cohort sampled during active COVID-19. The material sequenced was peripheral blood. As DNA, the CDR3 is TGTGCCAGCAGCCAAGATCGACCGGGACTAGCGGGGGCAACCTACGAGCAGTACTTC. Protein: CASSQDRPGLAGATYEQYF.